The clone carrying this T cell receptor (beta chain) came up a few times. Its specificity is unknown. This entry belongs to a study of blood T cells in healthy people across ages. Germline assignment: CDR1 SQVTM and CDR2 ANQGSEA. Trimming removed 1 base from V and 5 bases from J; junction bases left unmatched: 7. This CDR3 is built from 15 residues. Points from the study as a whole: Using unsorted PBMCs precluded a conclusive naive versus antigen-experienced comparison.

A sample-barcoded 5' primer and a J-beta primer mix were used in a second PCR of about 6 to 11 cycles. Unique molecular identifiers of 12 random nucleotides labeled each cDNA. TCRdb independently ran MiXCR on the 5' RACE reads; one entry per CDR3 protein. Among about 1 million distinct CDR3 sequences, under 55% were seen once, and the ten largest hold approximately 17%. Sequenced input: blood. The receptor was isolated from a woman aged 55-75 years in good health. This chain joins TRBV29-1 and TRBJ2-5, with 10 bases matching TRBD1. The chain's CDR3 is CSVEGTGGDLETQYF. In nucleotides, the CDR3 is TGCAGCGTTGAAGGGACAGGGGGAGATTTGGAGACCCAGTACTTC.